This T cell receptor beta chain was identified in a study of beta chain features in type 1 diabetes. Overall study context: On cell yields, gender and age, patients and healthy donors were similar.

General observations from the study: Insertion counts at VDJ junctions were lower in type 1 diabetes patients, who also showed more deletions there. PCR might favor shorter templates, equally in patients and controls.

Of the isolated RNA, all was reverse transcribed, and so the sequenced material was expressed TCRB transcripts. TCRdb's table, derived via immunoSEQ multiplex PCR, lists solely in-frame clones and lacks some. The sample lists 970,000 or so clones; about 17% were seen once. For this clone: Its antigen is not known.

V trimming: 4 bases; J trimming: 6 bases; junction bases outside the gene matches: 8. Per the germline V gene, CDR1 is WSHSY and CDR2 is SAAADI. The CDR3 is 15 amino acids. V gene TRBV10-2 combines with J gene TRBJ2-1; 8 bases fit TRBD2. The sequence was obtained from a young woman in good health. Sequencing was performed on naive CD4+ T cells from blood. CDR3 in DNA: TGCGCCAGCAGTGTCTCCGTCGGGAGGGGCAATGAGCAGTTCTTC. It yields the protein CASSVSVGRGNEQFF.